These 2 T cell receptor beta chains came from one sample sequenced in a study of cytomegalovirus exposure and HLA in healthy donors. Both 60 Vbeta primers and 13 Jbeta primers went into the PCR. Sequencing used immunoSEQ multiplex PCR; TCRdb keeps in-frame clones, though not all of them. Here the sample spans roughly 79,000 clones, roughly 74% being singletons. The sequencing sample was made of PBMCs. The receptors originated from a woman aged 45-65 years in good health and CMV-seropositive.

J is TRBJ1-2 and V is TRBV29-1, with unresolved D. V lost 0 bases to trimming and J lost 4 bases, with 12 bases between them. The germline V gene has CDR1 SQVTM and CDR2 ANQGSEA. The CDR3 is made up of 14 amino acids. The CDR3 sequence is CSVEDGELSYGYTF. The DNA of the CDR3 is TGCAGCGTTGAAGACGGAGAGTTAAGCTATGGCTACACCTTC.

The chain has TRBV6-5 and TRBJ2-7; 7 positions match TRBD1. The V gene end was trimmed by 8 bases and the J gene end by 0 bases; junction bases not matched to a gene: 7. The CDR3 runs 14 residues. Germline V gives CDR1 MNHEY, CDR2 SVGAGI. The CDR3 protein is CASREPGGSYEQYF. The CDR3 nucleotides read TGTGCCAGCCGCGAACCAGGGGGCTCCTACGAGCAGTACTTC.